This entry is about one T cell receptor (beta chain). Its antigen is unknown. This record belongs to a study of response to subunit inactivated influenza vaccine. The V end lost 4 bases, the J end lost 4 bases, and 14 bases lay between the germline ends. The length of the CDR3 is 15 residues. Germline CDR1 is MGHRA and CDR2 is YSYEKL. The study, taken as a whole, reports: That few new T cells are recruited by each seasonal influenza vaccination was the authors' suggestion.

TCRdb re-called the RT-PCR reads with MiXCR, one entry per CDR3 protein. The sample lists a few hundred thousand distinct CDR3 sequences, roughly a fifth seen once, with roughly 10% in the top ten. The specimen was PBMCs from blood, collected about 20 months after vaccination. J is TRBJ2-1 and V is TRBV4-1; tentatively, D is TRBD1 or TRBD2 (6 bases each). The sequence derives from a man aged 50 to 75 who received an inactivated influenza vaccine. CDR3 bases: TGCGCCAGCAGCCCGCGGGACACCGGTTACAATGAGCAGTTCTTC. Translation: CASSPRDTGYNEQFF.